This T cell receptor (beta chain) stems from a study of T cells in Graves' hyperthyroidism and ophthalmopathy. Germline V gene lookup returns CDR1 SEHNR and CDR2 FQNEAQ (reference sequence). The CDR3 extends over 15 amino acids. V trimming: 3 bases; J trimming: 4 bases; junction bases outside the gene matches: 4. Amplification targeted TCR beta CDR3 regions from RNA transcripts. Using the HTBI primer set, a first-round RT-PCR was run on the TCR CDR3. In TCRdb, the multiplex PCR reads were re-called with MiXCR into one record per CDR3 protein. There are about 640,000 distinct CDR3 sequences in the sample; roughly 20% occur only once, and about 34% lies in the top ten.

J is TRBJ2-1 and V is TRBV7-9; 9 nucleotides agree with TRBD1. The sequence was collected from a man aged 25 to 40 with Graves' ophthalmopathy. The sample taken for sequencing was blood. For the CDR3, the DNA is TGTGCCAGCAGCTTCGTACAGGGGGCGTACAATGAGCAGTTCTTC. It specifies CASSFVQGAYNEQFF.